The rows below give T cell receptor beta chains drawn from one sample of a study of patients and donors after allogeneic stem cell transplantation. From the RT-PCR reads, TCRdb called clonotypes with MiXCR, one entry per CDR3 protein. Of 920,000 or so distinct CDR3 sequences listed, over 15% are singletons. Sequencing used blood, either unsorted or a sorted T cell fraction (not recorded which). These receptors were taken from a human donor who was either an allogeneic HSCT recipient or a stem cell or donor lymphocyte infusion donor (not recorded which). It is not recorded whose cells these are; they may come from a transplant donor. The CDR3 runs from the conserved cysteine through the conserved F or W. D genes are given only for firm matches. Part of the rows lack a size; the others show once, few, many or a class for expanded clones.

clone_size,d_call,v_call,j_call,cdr3_nt,cdr3_aa
many,NA,TRBV6-6,TRBJ1-1,TGTGCCAGCAGGCCTAACACTGAAGCTTTCTTT,CASRPNTEAFF
NA,NA,TRBV27,TRBJ2-7,TGTGCCAGCAGTTTCGGGCAGGGCATCTACGAGCAGTACTTC,CASSFGQGIYEQYF
NA,TRBD2,TRBV20-1,TRBJ2-7,TGCAGTGCTAGTCCGGCGGGGGGGCTCTACGAGCAGTACTTC,CSASPAGGLYEQYF
few,NA,TRBV5-1,TRBJ2-5,TGCGCCAGCAGCTTGGAAGGAGGGGGCCGAGAGACCCAGTACTTC,CASSLEGGGRETQYF
NA,NA,TRBV20-1,TRBJ2-2,TGCAGTGCTGGGTTCCCGGGGAGAGTCACCGGGGAGCTGTTTTTT,CSAGFPGRVTGELFF
NA,TRBD1,TRBV20-1,TRBJ1-2,TGCAGTGCCCTGGACAGGGGGAGTCGTGGCTACACCTTC,CSALDRGSRGYTF
NA,NA,TRBV29-1,TRBJ2-5,TGCAGCGCCACAGGACTCCCTCTGAAACAAGAGACCCAGTACTTC,CSATGLPLKQETQYF
few,NA,TRBV5-5,TRBJ1-5,TGTGCCAGCAGCCGCCGGACAGACCCCGGGCCCCAGCATTTT,CASSRRTDPGPQHF
many,NA,TRBV7-9,TRBJ2-1,TGTGCCAGCAGCTTAGCCCCGGACAATGAGCAGTTCTTC,CASSLAPDNEQFF
NA,NA,TRBV2,TRBJ2-2,TGTGCCAGCAGGGAGGAGGGCCCCGGGGAGCTGTTTTTT,CASREEGPGELFF
many,TRBD1,TRBV5-1,TRBJ2-1,TGTGCCAGCAGCCCGGGACAGAGCTCCTACAATGAGCAGTTCTTC,CASSPGQSSYNEQFF
NA,TRBD1,TRBV12-3/TRBV12-4,TRBJ1-2,TGTGCCAGCAGTTATTTGGGACAGGGGTCTTATGGCTACACCTTC,CASSYLGQGSYGYTF
few,NA,TRBV9,TRBJ2-3,TGTGCCAGCAGTACGAGTGAGGCCCGGGTCACAGATACGCAGTATTTT,CASSTSEARVTDTQYF
NA,TRBD2,TRBV2,TRBJ2-7,TGTGCCAGCAGTGAAGCTATGGGACTAATCTGGGACGAGCAGTACTTC,CASSEAMGLIWDEQYF
many,NA,TRBV12-3/TRBV12-4,TRBJ2-7,TGTGCCAGCAGTTCAGGGGGGTCCGAGCAGTACTTC,CASSSGGSEQYF
few,NA,TRBV10-3,TRBJ1-1,TGTGCCATCAGTGAGTCTCCAGATATGAACACTGAAGCTTTCTTT,CAISESPDMNTEAFF
few,NA,TRBV14,TRBJ2-1,TGTGCCAGCAGCCAACTTTGGCAGGAGCAGTTCTTC,CASSQLWQEQFF
many,TRBD1,TRBV7-2,TRBJ2-7,TGTGCCAGCAGCTTAGAAAGGACAGGGCAAGTCGAGCAGTACTTC,CASSLERTGQVEQYF
NA,NA,TRBV6-1,TRBJ2-2,TGTGCCAGCAGTCGAGAAGACACCTACACCGGGGAGCTGTTTTTT,CASSREDTYTGELFF
few,NA,TRBV6-2/TRBV6-3,TRBJ2-1,TGTGCCAGCATAAACCGGTTAGATCGTGAGCAGTTCTTC,CASINRLDREQFF
NA,NA,TRBV20-1,TRBJ1-5,TGCAGTGCTAGGAAAGGGTATAATCAGCCCCAGCATTTT,CSARKGYNQPQHF
few,NA,TRBV12-3/TRBV12-4,TRBJ1-1,TGTGCCAGCATCCCGCGGGTCTACACTGAAGCTTTCTTT,CASIPRVYTEAFF
many,NA,TRBV29-1,TRBJ2-2,TGCAGCGTACAGGGCAACACCGGGGAGCTGTTTTTT,CSVQGNTGELFF
NA,TRBD1,TRBV5-1,TRBJ1-2,TGCGCCAGCAGCTCGCAGGGGGCGATCTATGGCTACACCTTC,CASSSQGAIYGYTF
NA,NA,TRBV25-1,TRBJ1-6,TGTGCCAGCAGTGAATATAGTGCCCTGAACTCCTATAATTCACCCCTCCACTTT,CASSEYSALNSYNSPLHF
NA,NA,TRBV11-1,TRBJ2-7,TGTGCCAGCAGCTCGAAATTATTAGGGGTCGAGCAGTACTTC,CASSSKLLGVEQYF
NA,NA,TRBV6-2/TRBV6-3,TRBJ1-1,TGTGCCAGCAGTTTCAGGGGCCCCGGGCCTGAAGCTTTCTTT,CASSFRGPGPEAFF
few,TRBD2,TRBV3-1,TRBJ2-7,TGTGCCAGCAGCCACTCTAGCGGGGGGGCCTACGAGCAGTACTTC,CASSHSSGGAYEQYF
few,NA,TRBV27,TRBJ2-3,TGTGCCAGCAGCAAATGGGACGGCAAAGATACGCAGTATTTT,CASSKWDGKDTQYF
few,NA,TRBV5-1,TRBJ2-3,TGCGCCAGCAGCTTGGAGGCAGGGGCAGATACGCAGTATTTT,CASSLEAGADTQYF
few,NA,TRBV9,TRBJ2-1,TGTGCCAGCAGCGTCCGGACTGGGGGGTCCGAGCAGTTCTTC,CASSVRTGGSEQFF
NA,NA,TRBV20-1,TRBJ1-3,TGCAGTGCTAGAGTCCCGGGACTAAGCTCTGGAAACACCATATATTTT,CSARVPGLSSGNTIYF
few,TRBD1,TRBV11-2,TRBJ1-2,TGTGCCAGCGCCAGGGACAGCGTCTTCAACTCTAACTATGGCTACACCTTC,CASARDSVFNSNYGYTF
NA,TRBD1,TRBV29-1,TRBJ2-6,TGCAGCGTTGAGGACAGGGGGCAGTCTGGGGCCAACGTCCTGACTTTC,CSVEDRGQSGANVLTF
few,TRBD1,TRBV29-1,TRBJ2-7,TGCAGCGTTGTGGGACGGGACAGCTCCTACGAGCAGTACTTC,CSVVGRDSSYEQYF
few,NA,TRBV27,TRBJ2-7,TGTGCCAGCAGTTTATACCCCGGGGACTCAGGCGAGCAGTACTTC,CASSLYPGDSGEQYF
NA,NA,TRBV20-1,TRBJ1-3,TGCAGTGCTTTGGGACTACTCTCTGGAAACACCATATATTTT,CSALGLLSGNTIYF
NA,TRBD2,TRBV6-2/TRBV6-3,TRBJ2-2,TGTGCCAGCAGTTACTCGAATATTACTAGCGCCGGGGAGCTGTTTTTT,CASSYSNITSAGELFF
NA,NA,TRBV12-3/TRBV12-4,TRBJ1-4,TGTGCCAGCAGTCGGAGGGGTGACAGGCCCAATGAAAAACTGTTTTTT,CASSRRGDRPNEKLFF
few,TRBD2,TRBV4-2,TRBJ2-3,TGTGCCAGCAGCCAAGAGGGACTAGGGATTAGCACAGATACGCAGTATTTT,CASSQEGLGISTDTQYF
NA,NA,TRBV27,TRBJ2-1,TGTGCCAGCAGTTCTCCGGGACTTAACTCCTACAATGAGCAGTTCTTC,CASSSPGLNSYNEQFF
few,TRBD2,TRBV27,TRBJ2-5,TGTGCCAGCAGTCCAATATGGACTAGCGGGGAAGAGACCCAGTACTTC,CASSPIWTSGEETQYF
NA,TRBD2,TRBV7-2,TRBJ2-1,TGTGCCGCCCAAGCGGGGACCTCCTACAATGAGCAGTTCTTC,CAAQAGTSYNEQFF
NA,NA,TRBV28,TRBJ2-7,TGTGCCAGCAGACACTACGACTCCTACGAGCAGTACTTC,CASRHYDSYEQYF
few,NA,TRBV15,TRBJ2-3,TGTGCCACCAGCCGGGACGGGGCTAGCACAGATACGCAGTATTTT,CATSRDGASTDTQYF
NA,TRBD2,TRBV9,TRBJ2-7,TGTGCCAGCAGCTTACTAGCGGGAGACTCCTACGAGCAGTACTTC,CASSLLAGDSYEQYF
few,NA,TRBV29-1,TRBJ2-7,TGCAGCGTTCGGGACATCTTACGCGAGCAGTACTTC,CSVRDILREQYF
NA,NA,TRBV4-2,TRBJ2-1,TGTGCCAGCAGCCAAGAGGGGGGAGGCTCCTACAATGAGCAGTTCTTC,CASSQEGGGSYNEQFF
many,NA,TRBV4-2,TRBJ2-1,TGTGCCAGCAGCCAAGATGGAGAGAAGCAAAGCTCCTACAATGAGCAGTTCTTC,CASSQDGEKQSSYNEQFF
few,TRBD2,TRBV2,TRBJ2-2,TGTGCCAGCAGCGAGCGGGGACTAGCAATCTCTCGACCTAACACCGGGGAGCTGTTTTTT,CASSERGLAISRPNTGELFF
NA,TRBD2,TRBV6-5,TRBJ2-2,TGTGCCAGCAGTTCAATCGGACTAGCGGGGGGGACCCGGGACGGGGAGCTGTTTTTT,CASSSIGLAGGTRDGELFF
NA,NA,TRBV7-9,TRBJ1-3,TGTGCCAGCAGCCGAGGGGTGTACGGAAACACCATATATTTT,CASSRGVYGNTIYF
NA,NA,TRBV6-5,TRBJ2-1,TGTGCCAGCAGGGCGGGGAGGCGTGAGCAGTTCTTC,CASRAGRREQFF
NA,NA,TRBV5-5,TRBJ2-1,TGTGCCAGCAGCTATCAGGGAGCTCCCTACAATGAGCAGTTCTTC,CASSYQGAPYNEQFF
NA,NA,TRBV7-3,TRBJ2-3,TGTGCCAGCAGCTTAAGGGACGTAGATACGCAGTATTTT,CASSLRDVDTQYF